The 32 T cell receptor beta chains below come from one sample, sequenced in a study of shared clonotypes between healthy human individuals. TCRdb's table, derived via immunoSEQ multiplex PCR, lists solely in-frame clones and lacks some. The table lists millions of clones, roughly 96% of them singletons. The sequencing sample was made of naive CD4+ T cells sorted from blood. Specified subset: CD45RA+ positively selected. The receptors here all came from a man between 18 and 35 years old in good health.

The gene calls are TRBV5-4 and TRBJ2-5; TRBD2 matches at 9 bases. The CDR3 contains 16 residues. The V and J ends lost 3 bases and 4 bases, in that order; junction bases with no gene match: 10. Germline V lookup: CDR1 SGHNT, CDR2 YYREEE (reference sequence). CDR3 loop: CASSSALAGIRETQYF. DNA of the CDR3: TGTGCCAGCAGCTCCGCTCTAGCGGGAATAAGAGAGACCCAGTACTTC. Using reference TRBV5-4 and TRBJ2-5 for the parts outside the CDR3, the full variable domain is ETGVTQSPTHLIKTRGQQVTLRCSSQSGHNTVSWYQQALGQGPQFIFQYYREEENGRGNFPPRFSGLQFPNYSSELNVNALELDDSALYLCASSSALAGIRETQYFGPGTRLLVL.

The chain links TRBV27 to TRBJ2-2; 13 positions match TRBD2. Germline V lookup: CDR1 MNHEY, CDR2 SMNVEV (reference sequence). V lost 2 bases and J lost 7; bases outside the gene matches: 13. CDR3 length: 19 amino acids. The chain's CDR3 is CASSLNGLGTSGILGELFF. The CDR3 DNA reads TGTGCCAGCAGTTTAAATGGGTTAGGGACTAGCGGGATACTCGGGGAGCTGTTTTTT.

The chain has TRBV5-4 and TRBJ1-1; 7 bases match TRBD1. The CDR3 covers 13 residues. The trim removed 3 bases at V and 4 bases at J, leaving 3 bases unmatched. The germline gives CDR1 SGHNT, CDR2 YYREEE (reference sequence). The CDR3 protein is CASSYRGGTEAFF. CDR3 bases: TGTGCCAGCAGCTACAGGGGAGGCACTGAAGCTTTCTTT.

J is TRBJ2-7 and V is TRBV6-6, with 7 bases that match TRBD2. V lost 4 bases to trimming and J lost 3 bases; unmatched junction nucleotides: 6. The CDR3 runs 14 residues. Germline CDR1 reads MNHNY; CDR2 reads SVGAGI (reference sequence). CDR3 sequence: CASSSLAGVYEQYF. The CDR3 region has the DNA TGTGCCAGCAGTTCCCTGGCGGGAGTCTACGAGCAGTACTTC.

The chain combines TRBV18 with TRBJ1-6; 9 bases fit TRBD1. J lost 5 bases, V lost 4 bases, and 6 bases had no gene match. Germline-derived CDR1 and CDR2 are KGHSH and LQKENI. This CDR3 comprises 16 residues. CDR3 DNA sequence: TGTGCCAGCTCACAAGACAGGGGGGAAAATAATTCACCCCTCCACTTT. Its protein is CASSQDRGENNSPLHF.

This clone was found a few times. The genes are TRBV5-5 and TRBJ2-5; 10 bases agree with TRBD1. This CDR3 contains 16 residues. Unmatched junction bases numbered 7, after V lost 4 bases and J lost 1 base. Per the germline V gene, CDR1 is SGHKS and CDR2 is YYEKEE (reference sequence). The CDR3 is CASSQEGQGLQETQYF. As DNA, the CDR3 is TGTGCCAGCAGCCAAGAGGGACAGGGGCTCCAAGAGACCCAGTACTTC.

This chain connects TRBV10-2 to TRBJ2-3, with 12 nucleotides matching TRBD2. The CDR3 totals 15 residues. Per the germline V gene, CDR1 is WSHSY and CDR2 is SAAADI. The trim removed 5 bases at V and 2 bases at J, leaving 2 bases unmatched. For the CDR3, the DNA is TGCGCCAGCAGTCGGACTAGCGGGAACACAGATACGCAGTATTTT. Its translation is CASSRTSGNTDTQYF.

This chain links TRBV7-9 with TRBJ2-5; D ambiguous. V dropped 4 bases and J dropped 7 bases, with 22 bases sitting between them. Germline lookup yields CDR1 SEHNR and CDR2 FQNEAQ (reference sequence). The CDR3 runs 16 residues. As DNA, the CDR3 is TGTGCCAGCAGCTCACAGAACCCCGGGCCCCCGAGGACCCAGTACTTC. Encoded protein: CASSSQNPGPPRTQYF.

The chain employs TRBV5-1 and TRBJ2-3, with D perhaps matching TRBD1 (5 bases). The V gene lost 4 bases and the J gene lost 2 bases, with 17 bases spanning the gap. Germline V gene lookup returns CDR1 SGHRS and CDR2 YFSETQ. The CDR3 is 16 amino acids. CDR3 in DNA: TGCGCCAGCAGCCCCAAGGGGCAGAGTTTCACAGATACGCAGTATTTT. Translating gives CASSPKGQSFTDTQYF.

V usage is TRBV6-6 and J usage is TRBJ2-2; 8 positions agree with TRBD2. CDR3 size: 16 residues. Germline values: CDR1 MNHNY, CDR2 SVGAGI (reference sequence). J lost 5 bases, V lost 6 bases, and 11 bases had no gene match. The DNA for the CDR3 is TGTGCCAGCAGCGGGAGGGCCTTTGTTAGTACCGGGGAGCTGTTTTTT. It translates to CASSGRAFVSTGELFF.

Of note for this clone: The sample contains more than one DNA sequence encoding this CDR3. J is TRBJ2-5 and V is TRBV18, with D perhaps TRBD2 (5 bases). V dropped 6 bases and J dropped 5 bases, with 10 bases sitting between them. The germline CDR1 and CDR2 sequences are KGHSH and LQKENI. This CDR3 comprises 12 residues. The CDR3 loop reads CASSPGGETQYF. The DNA of the CDR3 is TGTGCCAGCTCGCCAGGCGGGGAGACCCAGTACTTC.

The chain couples TRBV6-1 to TRBJ2-2; possible D gene TRBD2, 6 bases. CDR3 length: 14 residues. From germline, CDR1 is MNHNS and CDR2 SASEGT. Trimming shortened V by 7 bases and J by 0 bases, and 9 bases separated the two germline ends. The CDR3 loop reads CASIGTSNTGELFF. The CDR3 region has the DNA TGTGCCAGCATTGGGACTTCGAACACCGGGGAGCTGTTTTTT.

V gene TRBV29-1 combines with J gene TRBJ2-3, with 7 bases aligning to TRBD2. The germline CDR1 and CDR2 sequences are SQVTM and ANQGSEA. Germline trimming cut 3 bases from V and 0 bases from J; bases unmatched to any gene: 3. The CDR3 extends over 14 amino acids. The CDR3 DNA follows: TGCAGCGTTGAGCAAGCGGGGAGCACAGATACGCAGTATTTT. Amino acid sequence: CSVEQAGSTDTQYF.

This clone was observed a handful of times. This chain connects TRBV6-6 to TRBJ2-7, with D possibly TRBD1 on 7 matching bases. Trimming stripped 7 bases from V and 1 base from J, with 17 bases between. Germline V gene lookup returns CDR1 MNHNY and CDR2 SVGAGI (reference sequence). The length of the CDR3 is 15 residues. CDR3 region: CASTRMRDSSYEQYF. The CDR3 DNA reads TGTGCCAGCACAAGAATGCGGGACAGTTCCTACGAGCAGTACTTC.

CDR3 coding DNA: TGTGCCAGCAGTACAAGACTCGACTTTAGGGAGCTGTTTTTT. Its protein product is CASSTRLDFRELFF. The chain uses TRBV6-1 and TRBJ2-2, with D uncertain. Trimming cost V 5 bases and J 9 bases, with 16 bases left between them. The CDR3 is 14 amino acids. Per the germline V gene, CDR1 is MNHNS and CDR2 is SASEGT.

The chain combines TRBV2 with TRBJ2-7; 7 nucleotides agree with TRBD2. Germline V gene lookup returns CDR1 SNHLY and CDR2 FYNNEI. V shed 5 bases, J shed 0 bases, and the junction held 7 bases outside the gene matches. CDR3 length: 15 residues. The CDR3 region has the DNA TGTGCCAGCAGTAGGACTAGTCTGAGCTCCTACGAGCAGTACTTC. Protein: CASSRTSLSSYEQYF.

J is TRBJ2-3 and V is TRBV29-1, with no clear D. The CDR3 spans 11 residues. From germline, CDR1 is SQVTM and CDR2 ANQGSEA. The V gene lost 1 base and the J gene lost 5 bases, with 4 bases spanning the gap. The CDR3 region is CSVEGVDTQYF. CDR3 DNA: TGCAGCGTTGAAGGGGTAGATACGCAGTATTTT.

This rearrangement joins TRBV6-1 to TRBJ1-5; the match to TRBD1 covers 7 bases. The trim removed 6 bases at V and 0 bases at J, leaving 2 bases unmatched. Looked up from germline, CDR1 is MNHNS and CDR2 is SASEGT. CDR3 length equals 14 residues. The CDR3 sequence: CASRQGYSNQPQHF. DNA of the CDR3: TGTGCCAGCAGACAGGGGTATAGCAATCAGCCCCAGCATTTT.

The V call is TRBV7-2, the J call TRBJ1-6; D might be TRBD1 (5 bases). Germline V gives CDR1 SGHTA, CDR2 FQGNSA. The V end lost 5 bases, the J end lost 6 bases, and 14 bases lay between the germline ends. The CDR3 totals 15 residues. For the CDR3, the DNA is TGTGCCAGCAGCCTTCTATTACAGGTTAATTCACCCCTCCACTTT. It yields the protein CASSLLLQVNSPLHF.

V is TRBV5-6 and J is TRBJ2-2; TRBD2 aligns across 12 bases. The trim removed 0 bases at V and 5 bases at J, leaving 5 bases unmatched. There are 17 residues in the CDR3. Germline CDR1 SGHDT, CDR2 YYEEEE. CDR3 residues: CASSLGLAGALTGELFF. The CDR3 nucleotides read TGTGCCAGCAGCTTGGGACTAGCGGGAGCTTTGACCGGGGAGCTGTTTTTT.

The CDR3 spells CASSSAYTDTQYF. The CDR3 nucleotides read TGTGCCAGCAGCTCGGCTTACACAGATACGCAGTATTTT. The V and J genes are TRBV5-4 and TRBJ2-3, with D uncertain. CDR1 and CDR2 from the germline V gene are SGHNT and YYREEE (reference sequence). The ends were cut back, 3 bases at V and 2 bases at J, with 7 bases in the middle. The CDR3 totals 13 residues.

A note on this clone: The identical CDR3 is also encoded by other nucleotide sequences in the sample. V gene TRBV30 combines with J gene TRBJ1-1; the D is unclear. V gave up 5 bases and J gave up 0 bases, with 7 bases separating them. The germline gives CDR1 GTSNPN, CDR2 SVGIG (reference sequence). This CDR3 is 12 amino acids long. The CDR3: CAWGQMNTEAFF. The CDR3 nucleotides are TGTGCCTGGGGCCAGATGAACACTGAAGCTTTCTTT.

As for this clone: Distinct nucleotide sequences in the sample also encode this CDR3. The chain employs TRBV2 and TRBJ2-6; D may be TRBD1 (6 bases). The ends were cut back, 9 bases at V and 4 bases at J, with 10 bases in the middle. This CDR3 contains 13 residues. From germline, CDR1 is SNHLY and CDR2 FYNNEI. CDR3 sequence reads: CASTGSGANVLTF. In nucleotides, the CDR3 is TGTGCCAGTACAGGGAGCGGGGCCAACGTCCTGACTTTC.

This clone was seen a handful of times. Other DNA sequences in this sample translate to the same CDR3. The chain recombines TRBV30 with TRBJ1-5; the D gene is possibly TRBD1 (6 bases). Trimming took 3 bases from V and 5 from J, leaving 8 bases between them. Germline V gene data show CDR1 as GTSNPN and CDR2 as SVGIG (reference sequence). This CDR3 region has 12 residues. CDR3 loop: CAWSRGDQPQHF. The CDR3 bases are TGTGCCTGGAGCAGGGGTGATCAGCCCCAGCATTTT.

The V gene is TRBV25-1, the J gene TRBJ1-1; TRBD1 matches 7 bases. CDR3 size: 13 residues. The junction had 7 bases not matched to a gene; V was cut back by 8 bases and J by 4 bases. Germline V CDR1 and CDR2: MGHDK, SYGVNS. The CDR3 reads CASLDRAGTEAFF. CDR3 in DNA: TGTGCCAGCCTAGACAGGGCGGGCACTGAAGCTTTCTTT.

The V and J genes are TRBV6-5 and TRBJ2-7; 9 bases line up with TRBD1. The CDR3 has 15 amino acids. Per the germline V gene, CDR1 is MNHEY and CDR2 is SVGAGI. Trimming removed 2 bases from V and 4 bases from J; junction bases left unmatched: 6. The CDR3: CASSYPSGTGYEQYF. The CDR3 DNA is TGTGCCAGCAGTTACCCGTCAGGGACAGGGTACGAGCAGTACTTC.

The chain links TRBV6-1 to TRBJ1-2, with D perhaps matching TRBD1 (6 bases). The germline V gene has CDR1 MNHNS and CDR2 SASEGT. This CDR3 spans 15 amino acids. The ends were cut back, 6 bases at V and 8 bases at J, with 22 bases in the middle. CDR3 sequence: CASRPSGTPSGGYTF. CDR3 bases: TGTGCCAGCAGGCCTTCCGGGACACCCTCGGGCGGCTACACCTTC.

To note about this clone: A much bigger clone sits one base away, suggesting this may be a read error. Different DNA sequences within this sample yield the same CDR3. The chain couples TRBV6-5 to TRBJ2-7, with D tentatively TRBD2 (5 bases). V shed 6 bases and J shed 4 bases, with 7 bases lying between them. The CDR3 runs to 11 residues. CDR1 MNHEY and CDR2 SVGAGI come from the germline V gene. The CDR3 spells CASSREYEQYF. Here the CDR3 DNA reads TGTGCCAGCAGCCGGGAATACGAGCAGTACTTC.

Concerning this clone: At the DNA level, this CDR3 is encoded by other sequences in the same sample as well. The gene calls are TRBV29-1 and TRBJ1-1; possibly TRBD1 for D (6 bases). The V end lost 6 bases, the J end lost 1 base, and 9 bases lay between the germline ends. The CDR3 length is 12 residues. The germline CDR1 and CDR2 sequences are SQVTM and ANQGSEA. The CDR3 DNA reads TGCAGCGTGGGACATTCGAACACTGAAGCTTTCTTT. Encoded protein: CSVGHSNTEAFF.

The rearrangement links TRBV5-1 to TRBJ1-3; D not certain. Germline-derived CDR1 and CDR2 are SGHRS and YFSETQ. V was clipped by 0 bases and J by 0 bases, with 7 bases between them. The CDR3 extends over 15 amino acids. The CDR3 region is CASSLAVASGNTIYF. The CDR3 DNA reads TGCGCCAGCAGCTTGGCGGTCGCCTCTGGAAACACCATATATTTT.

J is TRBJ1-1 and V is TRBV6-5, with D perhaps TRBD1 (6 bases). Germline-derived CDR1 and CDR2 are MNHEY and SVGAGI. Between the trimmed V and J ends, which lost 2 bases and 4 bases, there was a span of 14 bases. This CDR3 contains 15 residues. CDR3 amino acids: CASSYLVRGGTEAFF. CDR3 DNA sequence: TGTGCCAGCAGTTACCTTGTTCGAGGGGGCACTGAAGCTTTCTTT.

This clone was recorded a few times. CDR3 amino acids: CASSSSGGVANYGYTF. CDR3 DNA: TGTGCCAGCAGCTCCAGCGGGGGAGTAGCTAACTATGGCTACACCTTC. The V and J genes are TRBV7-9 and TRBJ1-2; D might be TRBD1 (5 bases). This CDR3 has 16 residues. Deletions cut 4 bases from V and 0 bases from J, with 15 bases between. Germline loops: CDR1 SEHNR, CDR2 FQNEAQ (reference sequence).